These T cell receptor beta chains were read from a single sample in a study of T cell repertoires in cytomegalovirus infection. TCRdb called the reads again in MiXCR, with one record for every CDR3 protein. Seen here are about 130,000 distinct CDR3 sequences, about 10% observed once, and the top ten hold 9.5% to 13%. The sample consisted of PBMCs. Source of these receptors: a human donor in good health (CMV status not recorded). Some clones in this sample may be carry-over from other donors' samples. Each CDR3 is given with its conserved first and last residue. The D gene is left open where the match is weak. Rows may omit the clone size; those that give it use once, few, many or a size class.

clone size: many
J gene: TRBJ2-2
V gene: TRBV11-2
D gene: TRBD1
CDR3 protein: CASSRPGTGKNTGELFF
CDR3 DNA: TGTGCCAGCAGCCGTCCCGGGACAGGGAAGAACACCGGGGAGCTGTTTTTT

clone size: few
J gene: TRBJ2-5
V gene: TRBV3-1
D gene: .
CDR3 protein: CASSQSLATQETQYF
CDR3 DNA: TGTGCCAGCAGCCAAAGTCTAGCGACCCAAGAGACCCAGTACTTC

clone size: many
J gene: TRBJ2-1
V gene: TRBV19
D gene: .
CDR3 protein: CASSILATIYNEQFF
CDR3 DNA: TGTGCCAGTAGTATACTAGCTACCATTTACAATGAGCAGTTCTTC

clone size: many
J gene: TRBJ1-4
V gene: TRBV2
D gene: .
CDR3 protein: CASSENSVAATNEKLFF
CDR3 DNA: TGTGCCAGCAGTGAGAACTCGGTGGCCGCAACTAATGAAAAACTGTTTTTT

clone size: many
J gene: TRBJ1-1
V gene: TRBV20-1
D gene: TRBD1
CDR3 protein: CSAFRSGTGNTEAFF
CDR3 DNA: TGCAGTGCTTTCCGTTCCGGGACAGGGAACACTGAAGCTTTCTTT

clone size: many
J gene: TRBJ2-3
V gene: TRBV7-2
D gene: TRBD2
CDR3 protein: CASSLALAGGTDTQYF
CDR3 DNA: TGTGCCAGCAGCTTAGCGCTGGCGGGAGGCACAGATACGCAGTATTTT

clone size: few
J gene: TRBJ2-5
V gene: TRBV11-2
D gene: TRBD2
CDR3 protein: CASREAGGETQYF
CDR3 DNA: TGTGCCAGCAGGGAAGCGGGGGGAGAGACCCAGTACTTC

clone size: medium-sized
J gene: TRBJ2-5
V gene: TRBV7-8
D gene: TRBD2
CDR3 protein: CASSLLPSGGVQETQYF
CDR3 DNA: TGTGCCAGCAGCTTACTCCCTAGCGGGGGAGTCCAAGAGACCCAGTACTTC

clone size: .
J gene: TRBJ2-6
V gene: TRBV11-1
D gene: .
CDR3 protein: CASSLYPLGANVLTF
CDR3 DNA: TGTGCCAGCAGCTTATACCCTCTGGGGGCCAACGTCCTGACTTTC

clone size: many
J gene: TRBJ1-5
V gene: TRBV6-6
D gene: TRBD1
CDR3 protein: CASSQTGVSPQPQHF
CDR3 DNA: TGTGCCAGCAGCCAGACAGGGGTATCTCCGCAGCCCCAGCATTTT

clone size: few
J gene: TRBJ1-1
V gene: TRBV5-1
D gene: TRBD1
CDR3 protein: CASSNGQASTEAFF
CDR3 DNA: TGCGCCAGCAGCAACGGACAGGCCTCCACTGAAGCTTTCTTT

clone size: .
J gene: TRBJ2-3
V gene: TRBV5-1
D gene: TRBD2
CDR3 protein: CASSSQTSEDTQYF
CDR3 DNA: TGCGCCAGCAGCTCACAGACTAGCGAGGATACGCAGTATTTT

clone size: .
J gene: TRBJ1-4
V gene: TRBV19
D gene: TRBD1
CDR3 protein: CASSTQGMVNEKLFF
CDR3 DNA: TGTGCCAGTAGTACACAGGGGATGGTTAATGAAAAACTGTTTTTT

clone size: .
J gene: TRBJ2-6
V gene: TRBV11-2
D gene: TRBD1
CDR3 protein: CASSLGQGLLSGANVMTF
CDR3 DNA: TGTGCGAGCAGCTTGGGACAGGGCCTCCTCTCTGGGGCCAACGTCATGACTTTC

clone size: .
J gene: TRBJ1-3
V gene: TRBV20-1
D gene: .
CDR3 protein: CSANGGSSSGNTIYF
CDR3 DNA: TGCAGTGCTAATGGCGGCTCAAGCTCTGGAAACACCATATATTTT

clone size: few
J gene: TRBJ2-5
V gene: TRBV29-1
D gene: .
CDR3 protein: CSVERQQETQYF
CDR3 DNA: TGCAGCGTTGAACGTCAGCAAGAGACCCAGTACTTC

clone size: many
J gene: TRBJ2-1
V gene: TRBV12-3/TRBV12-4
D gene: .
CDR3 protein: CASSIAPGGYDNEQFF
CDR3 DNA: TGTGCCAGCAGTATCGCCCCGGGGGGCTACGACAATGAGCAGTTCTTC

clone size: .
J gene: TRBJ2-7
V gene: TRBV20-1
D gene: .
CDR3 protein: CSAREILSSYEQYF
CDR3 DNA: TGCAGTGCTAGAGAAATACTAAGCTCCTACGAGCAGTACTTC

clone size: many
J gene: TRBJ1-2
V gene: TRBV11-2
D gene: TRBD1
CDR3 protein: CASSRIDRGRDDGYTF
CDR3 DNA: TGTGCCAGCAGCCGAATCGACAGGGGGCGTGATGATGGCTACACCTTC

clone size: .
J gene: TRBJ1-2
V gene: TRBV28
D gene: .
CDR3 protein: CASSDPRKAQVSGYTF
CDR3 DNA: TGTGCCAGCAGTGATCCTAGAAAGGCGCAGGTGTCTGGCTACACCTTC

clone size: many
J gene: TRBJ2-7
V gene: TRBV7-2
D gene: TRBD1
CDR3 protein: CASSSGTGGDEQYF
CDR3 DNA: TGTGCCAGCAGCTCCGGGACAGGGGGCGACGAGCAGTACTTC

clone size: few
J gene: TRBJ1-1
V gene: TRBV6-5
D gene: .
CDR3 protein: CASSYSKTSAAFF
CDR3 DNA: TGTGCCAGCAGTTACTCGAAGACCTCGGCGGCTTTCTTT

clone size: many
J gene: TRBJ1-1
V gene: TRBV19
D gene: .
CDR3 protein: CASSATVNTEAFF
CDR3 DNA: TGTGCCAGTAGTGCCACAGTGAACACTGAAGCTTTCTTT

clone size: many
J gene: TRBJ2-3
V gene: TRBV2
D gene: .
CDR3 protein: CASREDTQYF
CDR3 DNA: TGTGCCAGCAGAGAAGATACGCAGTATTTT

clone size: .
J gene: TRBJ2-6
V gene: TRBV5-3
D gene: .
CDR3 protein: CASSFLKVGGAGANVLTF
CDR3 DNA: TGTGCCAGCAGCTTCCTTAAAGTTGGGGGCGCTGGGGCCAACGTCCTGACTTTC

clone size: many
J gene: TRBJ2-7
V gene: TRBV28
D gene: TRBD2
CDR3 protein: CASSAERGEQYF
CDR3 DNA: TGTGCCAGCAGCGCAGAGCGGGGCGAGCAGTACTTC

clone size: many
J gene: TRBJ2-5
V gene: TRBV12-3/TRBV12-4
D gene: TRBD1
CDR3 protein: CASSFRNIRDRVSQYF
CDR3 DNA: TGTGCCAGCAGTTTTCGAAATATCCGGGACAGGGTCTCCCAGTACTTC

clone size: many
J gene: TRBJ2-7
V gene: TRBV7-3
D gene: TRBD2
CDR3 protein: CASSLSSGGSYEQYF
CDR3 DNA: TGTGCCAGCAGCTTATCTAGCGGGGGATCCTACGAGCAGTACTTC

clone size: few
J gene: TRBJ1-1
V gene: TRBV20-1
D gene: .
CDR3 protein: CSASRTNTEAFF
CDR3 DNA: TGCAGTGCTAGCCGGACGAACACTGAAGCTTTCTTT

clone size: few
J gene: TRBJ1-6
V gene: TRBV20-1
D gene: .
CDR3 protein: CSARSKDLHNSPLHF
CDR3 DNA: TGCAGTGCTAGATCAAAGGACCTTCATAATTCACCCCTCCACTTT

clone size: many
J gene: TRBJ1-3
V gene: TRBV29-1
D gene: TRBD1
CDR3 protein: CSVENGQGTGNTIYF
CDR3 DNA: TGCAGCGTTGAAAATGGACAGGGGACTGGAAACACCATATATTTT

clone size: many
J gene: TRBJ1-1
V gene: TRBV15
D gene: .
CDR3 protein: CATSSNRMNTEAFF
CDR3 DNA: TGTGCCACCAGCAGTAATCGGATGAACACTGAAGCTTTCTTT

clone size: many
J gene: TRBJ1-5
V gene: TRBV12-3/TRBV12-4
D gene: TRBD1
CDR3 protein: CASSVQGVSNQPQHF
CDR3 DNA: TGTGCCAGCAGTGTACAGGGGGTTAGCAATCAGCCCCAGCATTTT

clone size: few
J gene: TRBJ2-7
V gene: TRBV28
D gene: .
CDR3 protein: CASSGQVSGGLTYEQYF
CDR3 DNA: TGTGCCAGCAGTGGCCAAGTCTCCGGGGGTCTGACCTACGAGCAGTACTTC

clone size: many
J gene: TRBJ1-5
V gene: TRBV6-1
D gene: .
CDR3 protein: CASSLGTWSNQPQHF
CDR3 DNA: TGTGCCAGCAGTCTCGGGACTTGGAGCAATCAGCCCCAGCATTTT

clone size: .
J gene: TRBJ2-5
V gene: TRBV29-1
D gene: .
CDR3 protein: CSVAGSQETQYF
CDR3 DNA: TGCAGCGTTGCAGGCAGCCAAGAGACCCAGTACTTC

clone size: .
J gene: TRBJ1-1
V gene: TRBV5-1
D gene: .
CDR3 protein: CASSLRPGLVNTEAFF
CDR3 DNA: TGCGCCAGCAGCTTGCGCCCGGGTTTGGTGAACACTGAAGCTTTCTTT

clone size: .
J gene: TRBJ2-7
V gene: TRBV28
D gene: .
CDR3 protein: CASAPPGLREQYF
CDR3 DNA: TGTGCCAGCGCGCCTCCCGGCCTTCGAGAGCAGTACTTC

clone size: few
J gene: TRBJ2-1
V gene: TRBV29-1
D gene: TRBD2
CDR3 protein: CSGVAGGGEQFF
CDR3 DNA: TGCAGCGGGGTAGCGGGGGGAGGTGAGCAGTTCTTC

clone size: .
J gene: TRBJ1-5
V gene: TRBV18
D gene: TRBD1
CDR3 protein: CASSLSSGTGDGNQPQHF
CDR3 DNA: TGTGCCAGCTCACTTTCATCCGGGACAGGGGATGGCAATCAGCCCCAGCATTTT

clone size: many
J gene: TRBJ2-1
V gene: TRBV11-2
D gene: TRBD1
CDR3 protein: CASSLGTGYNEQFF
CDR3 DNA: TGTGCCAGCAGCTTGGGGACAGGGTACAATGAGCAGTTCTTC

clone size: few
J gene: TRBJ1-5
V gene: TRBV6-1
D gene: .
CDR3 protein: CASSDSGGSQPQHF
CDR3 DNA: TGTGCCAGCAGTGATTCCGGGGGCAGCCAGCCCCAGCATTTT